Below are 26 T cell receptor beta chains sequenced from a single sample in a study of blood T cell repertoires in COVID-19. Sequencing was performed with immunoSEQ multiplex PCR; in TCRdb, only in-frame clones are kept and a portion is missing. Seen here are about 130,000 clones, approximately 84% observed once, and the top ten hold more than 9%. The sequenced sample consisted of peripheral blood. The receptors derive from a woman between 55 and 75 years old with acute or convalescent COVID-19.

This chain joins TRBV18 and TRBJ2-1; the match to TRBD2 covers 9 bases. Germline V CDR1 and CDR2: KGHSH, LQKENI. J lost 6 bases, V lost 2 bases, and 5 bases had no gene match. The CDR3 covers 15 residues. The CDR3 sequence is CASSPVSSGANEQFF. CDR3 coding DNA: TGTGCCAGCTCACCAGTGTCTAGCGGGGCCAATGAGCAGTTCTTC.

The CDR3 nucleotides are TGTGCCAGCAGTCTAGGGGGCAAGTCACCCCTCCACTTT. It yields the protein CASSLGGKSPLHF. The rearrangement links TRBV27 to TRBJ1-6; 7 nucleotides agree with TRBD1. V lost 5 bases, J lost 10 bases, and 5 bases stayed unmatched. The CDR3 is 13 residues long. Germline CDR1 and CDR2: MNHEY and SMNVEV (reference sequence).

The chain combines TRBV5-5 with TRBJ2-7; 10 bases are a match to TRBD1. This CDR3 region has 16 residues. Trimming removed 2 bases from V and 3 bases from J; junction bases left unmatched: 8. CDR1 and CDR2 from the germline V gene are SGHKS and YYEKEE (reference sequence). CDR3 bases: TGTGCCAGCAGCTTTGCCGGGACAGGGGAGATCTACGAGCAGTACGTC. Its protein product is CASSFAGTGEIYEQYV.

This clone was picked up one time. V usage is TRBV5-5 and J usage is TRBJ1-5; D is perhaps TRBD1 (5 bases). The CDR3 contains 15 residues. From germline, CDR1 is SGHKS and CDR2 YYEKEE (reference sequence). With 2 bases removed from V and 6 bases from J, the gap between germline ends came to 15 bases. This CDR3 reads CASSLGQGAGQPQHF. CDR3 DNA sequence: TGTGCCAGCAGCTTAGGACAAGGGGCAGGTCAGCCCCAGCATTTT.

V is TRBV7-9 and J is TRBJ1-2; D remains unclear. The CDR3 loop spans 15 amino acids. Germline CDR1 SEHNR, CDR2 FQNEAQ (reference sequence). Trimming removed 1 base from V and 2 bases from J, with 11 bases in between. The CDR3 protein is CASSLEGGPNYGYTF. The DNA for the CDR3 is TGTGCCAGCAGCTTAGAGGGAGGGCCAAACTATGGCTACACCTTC.

The J gene is TRBJ1-5, the V gene TRBV7-9; D gene ambiguous. The CDR3 has 13 amino acids. Per germline, CDR1 SEHNR and CDR2 FQNEAQ (reference sequence). V was pared by 1 base and J by 4 bases, with 5 bases between. The DNA for the CDR3 is TGTGCCAGCAGCTTAGACAGTAATCAGCCCCAGCATTTT. Residues: CASSLDSNQPQHF.

The V call is TRBV5-8, the J call TRBJ2-7; TRBD1 aligns across 10 bases. Trimming cost V 5 bases and J 4 bases; bases outside gene matches: 6. The CDR3 is made up of 14 amino acids. Germline lookup yields CDR1 SGHTS and CDR2 YDEGEE. The CDR3 DNA reads TGTGCCAGCAGGGACCGGGACAGGGGTTACGAGCAGTACGTC. Translation: CASRDRDRGYEQYV.

This clone appeared a single time. This sequence joins TRBV7-3 and TRBJ1-2, with D uncertain. The germline V and J ends were trimmed by 2 bases and 4 bases, with 8 bases remaining between them. Germline lookup yields CDR1 SGHTA and CDR2 FQGTGA. The CDR3 length is 13 residues. CDR3 amino acids: CASSLERRYGYTF. CDR3 DNA sequence: TGTGCCAGCAGCTTAGAGAGGCGCTATGGCTACACCTTC. Filled out from reference TRBV7-3 and TRBJ1-2, the complete variable domain reads GAGVSQTPSNKVTEKGKYVELRCDPISGHTALYWYRQSLGQGPEFLIYFQGTGAADDSGLPNDRFFAVRPEGSVSTLKIQRTERGDSAVYLCASSLERRYGYTFGSGTRLTVV.

The gene calls are TRBV2 and TRBJ1-6; 7 bases map to TRBD1. Germline CDR1 and CDR2: SNHLY and FYNNEI. With 4 bases clipped from V and 9 bases from J, the junction kept 9 bases outside the gene matches. The CDR3 sequence is 15 residues long. This CDR3 reads CASSAPGGPGSPLHF. The CDR3 coding sequence is TGTGCCAGCAGTGCCCCAGGGGGGCCTGGTTCACCCCTCCACTTT.

The CDR3 is CSVATLTSPIRLFF. CDR3 sequence (DNA): TGCAGCGTCGCGACGTTGACAAGCCCAATAAGGCTGTTCTTC. The chain recombines TRBV29-1 with TRBJ2-1; D gene uncertain. CDR3 size: 14 residues. The germline CDR1 and CDR2 sequences are SQVTM and ANQGSEA. V lost 6 bases and J lost 15, with 27 bases in between.

V is TRBV2 and J is TRBJ1-6; D possibly corresponds to TRBD1 (6 bases). CDR3 length equals 14 residues. In germline, CDR1 is SNHLY, CDR2 FYNNEI. Trimming took off 3 bases at V and 6 bases at J, with 9 bases between the two ends. CDR3 loop: CASSEDSLNSPLHF. CDR3 in DNA: TGTGCCAGCAGTGAGGACAGCCTTAATTCACCCCTCCACTTT.

The chain joins TRBV5-4 to TRBJ2-7; D ambiguous. The CDR3 runs 15 residues. The V and J ends lost 4 bases and 3 bases respectively, with 17 bases between them. Germline CDR1 reads SGHNT; CDR2 reads YYREEE (reference sequence). The CDR3 nucleotides read TGTGCCAGCAGCCCGGTCCCCGGTGTCCGCTACGAGCAGTACGTC. Its protein is CASSPVPGVRYEQYV.

The chain is built from TRBV30 and TRBJ2-5; unclear D gene. CDR1 is GTSNPN and CDR2 is SVGIG in the germline V gene (reference sequence). Trimming took off 2 bases at V and 4 bases at J, with 8 bases between the two ends. The CDR3 length is 12 residues. The CDR3 protein is CAWSPTLETQYF. The CDR3 nucleotides are TGTGCCTGGAGTCCTACTCTAGAGACCCAGTACTTC.

V is TRBV7-6 and J is TRBJ1-1, with TRBD1 identical over 7 bases. Germline CDR1 is SGHVS and CDR2 is FNYEAQ. This CDR3 has 15 amino acids. J was trimmed by 8 bases and V by 5 bases; bases with no gene match: 14. The CDR3 DNA follows: TGTGCCAGCAGCCCTCTGACAGGGCTGGAGGTGGAAGCTTTCTTT. Its translation is CASSPLTGLEVEAFF. Drawing the rest from reference TRBV7-6 and TRBJ1-1, the complete variable domain is GAGVSQSPRYKVTKRGQDVALRCDPISGHVSLYWYRQALGQGPEFLTYFNYEAQQDKSGLPNDRFSAERPEGSISTLTIQRTEQRDSAMYRCASSPLTGLEVEAFFGQGTRLTVV.

This clone was observed a handful of times. This chain connects TRBV9 to TRBJ2-3, with D unresolved. Germline values: CDR1 SGDLS, CDR2 YYNGEE. V was pared by 1 base and J by 6 bases, with 6 bases between. This CDR3 contains 12 residues. CDR3 DNA sequence: TGTGCCAGCAGCGTATTCGGGGATACGCAGTATTTT. Its protein product is CASSVFGDTQYF.

The V gene is TRBV19, the J gene TRBJ1-2, with D tentatively TRBD1 (5 bases). The germline V gene has CDR1 LNHDA and CDR2 SQIVND (reference sequence). This CDR3 spans 14 amino acids. V gave up 2 bases and J gave up 5 bases, with 12 bases separating them. CDR3 in amino acids: CASSILQGPYGYTF. As DNA, the CDR3 is TGTGCCAGTAGTATACTCCAGGGCCCTTATGGCTACACCTTC.

This sequence joins TRBV24-1 and TRBJ2-3; maybe TRBD1 (5 bases). With 5 bases removed from V and 2 bases from J, the gap between germline ends came to 10 bases. This CDR3 has 14 residues. Germline V gene data show CDR1 as KGHDR and CDR2 as SFDVKD. CDR3 sequence reads: CATSGQLPTDTQYF. The CDR3 DNA is TGTGCCACCAGTGGACAGCTACCCACAGATACGCAGTATTTT.

This rearrangement joins TRBV5-8 to TRBJ2-5, with 9 bases matching TRBD1. CDR3 size: 15 residues. V gave up 0 bases and J gave up 1 base; unmatched junction bases: 1. Germline V gene data show CDR1 as SGHTS and CDR2 as YDEGEE. This chain's CDR3 is CASSLGDRAQETQYF. The CDR3 nucleotides read TGTGCCAGCAGCTTGGGGGACAGGGCCCAAGAGACCCAGTACTTC.

The V and J genes are TRBV3-1 (or the pseudogene TRBV3-2) and TRBJ1-2; 8 bases fit TRBD1. The CDR3 sequence is 13 residues long. Germline V gene sequence: CDR1 LGHDT, CDR2 YNNKEL (reference sequence). With 4 bases clipped from V and 8 bases from J, the junction kept 6 bases outside the gene matches. CDR3 bases: TGTGCCAGCAGCCTCAGGGGGCGAGAGGGCTACACCTTC. It is translated as CASSLRGREGYTF.

This clone was observed a handful of times. This chain uses TRBV5-6 with TRBJ1-1; maybe TRBD1 (6 bases). From germline, CDR1 is SGHDT and CDR2 YYEEEE. The CDR3 totals 14 residues. Trimming shortened V by 2 bases and J by 6 bases, and 14 bases separated the two germline ends. The CDR3 sequence is CASSLGGVLAEAFF. The CDR3, as DNA: TGTGCCAGCAGCTTAGGGGGGGTACTGGCTGAAGCTTTCTTT. Full variable domain (missing parts from reference TRBV5-6 and TRBJ1-1): DAGVTQSPTHLIKTRGQQVTLRCSPKSGHDTVSWYQQALGQGPQFIFQYYEEEERQRGNFPDRFSGHQFPNYSSELNVNALLLGDSALYLCASSLGGVLAEAFFGQGTRLTVV.

The chain couples TRBV6-6 to TRBJ2-1; D unresolved. The germline gives CDR1 MNHNY, CDR2 SVGAGI (reference sequence). The CDR3 runs 12 residues. V lost 0 bases and J lost 7, with 4 bases in between. In DNA form, the CDR3 reads TGTGCCAGCAGTTACTCCGGGAATGAGCAGTTCTTC. This sequence encodes CASSYSGNEQFF.

This sequence joins TRBV2 and TRBJ1-1; weak D call: TRBD1 (6 bases). The CDR3 is made up of 15 amino acids. CDR1 is SNHLY, CDR2 FYNNEI, per germline. Trimming took 10 bases from V and 10 from J, leaving 28 bases between them. This CDR3 is CATTQIWQGSGGAFF. The CDR3 nucleotides read TGTGCCACCACACAGATTTGGCAGGGGTCGGGTGGAGCTTTCTTT.

In this sample, this clone turned up once. V gene TRBV5-1 combines with J gene TRBJ2-7; 12 bases align to TRBD1. In germline, CDR1 is SGHRS, CDR2 YFSETQ. The CDR3 spans 15 residues. The trim removed 3 bases at V and 9 bases at J, leaving 10 bases unmatched. As DNA, the CDR3 is TGCGCCAGCAGCTCTGGGACAGGGGGCGTCTTTGGGCAGTACTTC. This codes for CASSSGTGGVFGQYF.

The chain combines TRBV11-2 with TRBJ1-2; D is ambiguous. Per the germline V gene, CDR1 is SGHAT and CDR2 is FQNNGV. V lost 2 bases to trimming and J lost 4 bases, with 8 bases between them. This CDR3 has 13 amino acids. The CDR3 DNA is TGTGCCAGCAGCTTACCCAAGAGCTATGGCTACACCTTC. Protein sequence: CASSLPKSYGYTF.

This chain connects TRBV5-6 to TRBJ1-2; D is perhaps TRBD1 (6 bases). From germline, CDR1 is SGHDT and CDR2 YYEEEE. Trimming removed 4 bases from V and 3 bases from J, with 16 bases in between. The length of the CDR3 is 15 residues. The CDR3 DNA is TGTGCCAGCAGCGCGGGGGCCAGGAGGGACTATGGCTACACCTTC. Its protein is CASSAGARRDYGYTF. The full variable domain, its missing parts supplied by reference TRBV5-6 and TRBJ1-2, is DAGVTQSPTHLIKTRGQQVTLRCSPKSGHDTVSWYQQALGQGPQFIFQYYEEEERQRGNFPDRFSGHQFPNYSSELNVNALLLGDSALYLCASSAGARRDYGYTFGSGTRLTVV.

This clone was recorded once. The chain employs TRBV19 and TRBJ2-5; D is undetermined. V was cut by 6 bases and J by 0 bases, with 8 bases left in between. Germline V gives CDR1 LNHDA, CDR2 SQIVND (reference sequence). The CDR3 runs to 13 residues. The CDR3 coding sequence is TGTGCCAGTAGCCTCGAGTACCAAGAGACCCAGTACTTC. Translating it yields CASSLEYQETQYF.